The 9 T cell receptor beta chains below come from one sample, sequenced in a study of blood T cells in healthy people across ages. Alongside a J-beta primer mix, a sample-barcoded 5' primer served in a second PCR lasting about 7 to 12 cycles. MiXCR, run by TCRdb on the 5' RACE reads, gives a single entry per CDR3 protein. This sample yields over a million distinct CDR3 sequences, of which around 39% are seen a single time; roughly 7.7% belongs to the top ten. Sequenced sample: blood. The source of these receptors is a woman under 30 in good health.

In its sample, this clonotype was seen a few times. DNA for the CDR3: TGTGCCAGCATCCCCGTCACGTCGGGGGGCACAGATACGCAGTATTTT. Protein: CASIPVTSGGTDTQYF. The V gene is TRBV7-8, the J gene TRBJ2-3, with D possibly TRBD2 on 6 matching bases. In germline, CDR1 is SGHVS, CDR2 FQNEAQ. Trimming took 7 bases from V and 1 from J, leaving 18 bases between them. CDR3 size: 16 residues.

This clonotype has just a few counts. The V call is TRBV9, the J call TRBJ2-1; 9 nucleotides align to TRBD2. CDR3 length: 16 residues. Looked up from germline, CDR1 is SGDLS and CDR2 is YYNGEE. Losses at the gene ends were 4 bases for V and 7 bases for J; bases not matched to a gene: 12. Here the CDR3 DNA reads TGTGCCAGCAGCCCAACACTAGCGGGTGGGGTTAATGAGCAGTTCTTC. Translation: CASSPTLAGGVNEQFF.

Regarding this clonotype: At one end the junction does not follow the germline gene, possibly because of a read error. This chain links TRBV20-1 with TRBJ2-1, with 8 bases matching TRBD2. The CDR3 spans 14 residues. Per germline, CDR1 DFQATT and CDR2 SNEGSKA (reference sequence). The CDR3 bases are TGCAGTGCTAGGTATAGCGGGATTCACAATGAGCAGTTATTC. It translates to CSARYSGIHNEQLF.

This clonotype was seen a few times. The rearrangement uses TRBV7-2 and TRBJ1-2; no clear D. The CDR3 extends over 14 amino acids. V gave up 5 bases and J gave up 6 bases, with 16 bases separating them. CDR1 SGHTA and CDR2 FQGNSA come from the germline V gene. DNA for the CDR3: TGTGCCAGCAGCACTGTCGGGAGTCCTAATGGCTACACCTTC. Translating it yields CASSTVGSPNGYTF.

CDR3 nucleotides: TGTGCCACCACGGTGGGTAGCGGCAACACAGATACGCAGTATTTT. Encoded protein: CATTVGSGNTDTQYF. J is TRBJ2-3 and V is TRBV15, with D maybe TRBD2 (6 bases). Germline V CDR1 and CDR2: LNHNV, YYDKDF (reference sequence). V lost 7 bases and J 2 bases, leaving 16 bases between the germline ends. The length of the CDR3 is 15 residues.

The chain employs TRBV4-1 and TRBJ1-5; D gene unclear. V lost 4 bases and J 3 bases, leaving 13 bases between the germline ends. The CDR3 runs 15 residues. Germline V gene lookup returns CDR1 MGHRA and CDR2 YSYEKL. The CDR3 region has the DNA TGCGCCAGCAGCCTTCAGGAGTATGTCAATCAGCCCCAGCATTTT. Protein sequence: CASSLQEYVNQPQHF.

CDR3 nucleotide sequence: TGCGCCAGCAGCCTTTCGGACCGCCCCTACGAGCAGTACTTC. It yields the protein CASSLSDRPYEQYF. The rearrangement uses TRBV4-1 and TRBJ2-7; D not resolved. Germline CDR1 MGHRA, CDR2 YSYEKL. The CDR3 totals 14 residues. V was clipped by 4 bases and J by 2 bases, with 12 bases between them.

The J gene is TRBJ2-5, the V gene TRBV7-2, with TRBD2 identical over 10 bases. The DNA end lines up better with TRBJ2-7; the J call may be wrong. CDR1 is SGHTA, CDR2 FQGNSA, per germline. This CDR3 region has 18 residues. The CDR3 DNA reads as TGTGCCAGCAGCTTAACGGGCCTAGCGGGAGTCTCCATCTACGAGCAGTACTTC. Amino acid sequence: CASSLTGLAGVSIYEQYF.

Comment on this clonotype: No conserved phenylalanine or tryptophan is present at the end of the CDR3, so a read error is the likely explanation. CDR3 nucleotides: TGCAGCGCCCGGTGGTCCAATGAGCAGTACTCC. It yields the protein CSARWSNEQYS. J is TRBJ2-1 and V is TRBV29-1; no reliable D call. The DNA end is more similar to TRBJ2-7, so the J call may be wrong. Looked up from germline, CDR1 is SQVTM and CDR2 is ANQGSEA. The CDR3 totals 11 residues.